Below, 8 T cell receptor beta chains from the same sample are listed, as sequenced in a study of CD8+ T cells in alopecia areata. cDNA serving as the sequencing template came from extracted, reverse transcribed RNA. Clones were sequenced by immunoSEQ multiplex PCR, and TCRdb holds only the in-frame ones, with some missing. Of over 150,000 clones in the sample, roughly 50% were seen once. The sample comprised CD8+ T cells sorted from blood. Source of these receptors: a human donor in good health.

V is TRBV7-9 and J is TRBJ2-5; no clear D. The germline V and J ends were trimmed by 8 bases and 2 bases, with 12 bases remaining between them. Per the germline V gene, CDR1 is SEHNR and CDR2 is FQNEAQ (reference sequence). The CDR3 has 13 amino acids. The CDR3 sequence: CASHSAVQETQYF. The CDR3 DNA reads as TGTGCCAGCCACTCGGCAGTTCAAGAGACCCAGTACTTC.

V is TRBV29-1 and J is TRBJ2-2; D is undetermined. Trimming took 6 bases from V and 0 from J, leaving 20 bases between them. Germline assignment: CDR1 SQVTM and CDR2 ANQGSEA. The CDR3 covers 17 residues. The CDR3 loop reads CSVARRSRDANTGELFF. The DNA of the CDR3 is TGCAGCGTCGCCCGGAGAAGTAGAGACGCGAACACCGGGGAGCTGTTTTTT.

In this sample, this clone turned up a few times. The V gene is TRBV7-9, the J gene TRBJ1-2; tentatively, D is TRBD1 (6 bases). The germline CDR1 and CDR2 sequences are SEHNR and FQNEAQ (reference sequence). This CDR3 spans 14 amino acids. Deletions cut 5 bases from V and 4 bases from J, with 14 bases between. The CDR3 nucleotides are TGTGCCAGCAGCCTCGGAGGGGGGGCCTATGGCTACACCTTC. Its protein product is CASSLGGGAYGYTF.

The J gene is TRBJ1-3, the V gene TRBV30, with no clear D. Per the germline V gene, CDR1 is GTSNPN and CDR2 is SVGIG (reference sequence). V was trimmed by 0 bases and J by 0 bases, leaving 21 bases between them. CDR3 size: 19 residues. CDR3 coding DNA: TGTGCCTGGAGTGTACCCCCACTCGGCCCCGAGTCCTCTGGAAACACCATATATTTT. This sequence encodes CAWSVPPLGPESSGNTIYF.

V usage is TRBV11-2 and J usage is TRBJ2-7; D is perhaps TRBD2 (5 bases). CDR3 length equals 15 residues. The V end lost 0 bases, the J end lost 3 bases, and 12 bases lay between the germline ends. Germline CDR1 SGHAT, CDR2 FQNNGV. The DNA of the CDR3 is TGTGCCAGCAGCTTAGACGAGGACGGGATCTACGAGCAGTACTTC. This translates into CASSLDEDGIYEQYF.

This clone turned up a few times. The V and J genes are TRBV10-3 and TRBJ2-1, with TRBD1 identical over 10 bases. The germline CDR1 and CDR2 sequences are ENHRY and SYGVKD. With V trimmed by 4 bases and J by 7 bases, 10 bases remained unmatched. The CDR3 is 16 residues long. This CDR3 is CAISGLRTGGLNEQFF. In DNA form, the CDR3 reads TGTGCCATCAGTGGTCTCAGGACAGGGGGGTTAAATGAGCAGTTCTTC.

This clone has only a few counts. The gene calls are TRBV29-1 and TRBJ1-1; 7 bases agree with TRBD1. The germline CDR1 and CDR2 sequences are SQVTM and ANQGSEA. V shed 6 bases and J 3 bases; nucleotides not matched to a gene: 4. The CDR3 contains 12 residues. The CDR3 nucleotides are TGCAGCGTGGAAACAGGGGACACTGAAGCTTTCTTT. Its translation: CSVETGDTEAFF. The full variable domain, completed using reference TRBV29-1 and TRBJ1-1, is SAVISQKPSRDICQRGTSLTIQCQVDSQVTMMFWYRQQPGQSLTLIATANQGSEATYESGFVIDKFPISRPNLTFSTLTVSNMSPEDSSIYLCSVETGDTEAFFGQGTRLTVV.

V usage is TRBV6-1 and J usage is TRBJ2-6; weak D call: TRBD1 (6 bases). CDR3 length: 15 residues. V was pared by 5 bases and J by 0 bases, with 8 bases between. Germline CDR1 and CDR2: MNHNS and SASEGT. Written as DNA, the CDR3 is TGTGCCAGCAGTACAGGGTACTCTGGGGCCAACGTCCTGACTTTC. This gives the protein CASSTGYSGANVLTF.